This T cell receptor (beta chain) came from a study of OX40 agonist ivuxolimab in advanced cancers. The data were produced by immunoSEQ multiplex PCR, yet TCRdb's version contains in-frame clones alone and is incomplete. The data contain over 100,000 clones, approximately 92% of them singletons. The V end lost 6 bases, the J end lost 0 bases, and 12 bases lay between the germline ends. Germline-derived CDR1 and CDR2 are MDHEN and SYDVKM. This CDR3 contains 16 residues. The TCR originated in an adult with an advanced solid tumor such as melanoma, head and neck, liver or kidney cancer. The sequencing used CD4+ or CD8+ T cells sorted from blood, collected in a trial of the OX40 agonist ivuxolimab. The rearrangement links TRBV28 to TRBJ2-6; D possibly uses TRBD1 or TRBD2 (5 bases each). The CDR3 protein is CASRTPGTSGANVLTF. In DNA, the CDR3 is TGTGCCAGCAGAACCCCGGGGACCTCTGGGGCCAACGTCCTGACTTTC.